The 13 T cell receptor beta chains presented below share a single source sample, sequenced in a study of tumor and adjacent non-tumor tissue in lung cancer. TCRbeta libraries were built with three rounds of nested PCR, modified from ARM-PCR. From the multiplex PCR reads, TCRdb called clonotypes with MiXCR, one entry per CDR3 protein. The sample yields tens of thousands of distinct CDR3 sequences, around 70% seen once. The template was RNA from unsorted bulk tissue. The specimen was lung tumor tissue. These receptors were obtained from a woman between 40 and 50 years old with non-small cell lung cancer.

The chain links TRBV10-3 to TRBJ2-3; 9 positions agree with TRBD2. Germline loops: CDR1 ENHRY, CDR2 SYGVKD. The CDR3 has 15 residues. With 6 bases clipped from V and 6 bases from J, the junction kept 10 bases outside the gene matches. The CDR3 here is CAISPISGSTDTQYF. As DNA, the CDR3 is TGTGCCATCAGCCCGATTAGCGGGAGTACGGATACGCAGTATTTT.

Note on this clonotype: Sequence at one end of the junction differs from germline and may be a read error. The rearrangement uses TRBV11-2 and TRBJ2-1; D possibly corresponds to TRBD2 (7 bases). Germline V CDR1 and CDR2: SGHAT, FQNNGV. This CDR3 is 15 amino acids long. CDR3 protein: CASSMGGGLRNEQLF. In nucleotides, the CDR3 is TGTGCCAGCAGCATGGGGGGGGGCCTGAGGAATGAGCAGTTATTC.

For this clonotype: A junction boundary mismatches the germline segment, possibly from a read error. CDR3 region: CVSSLDLQRSYKQYF. The CDR3 nucleotides are TGTGTCAGCAGCTTAGATCTCCAGAGGTCCTACAAGCAGTACTTC. This chain uses TRBV11-2 with TRBJ2-7; D unresolved. This CDR3 has 15 residues. Germline V CDR1 and CDR2: SGHAT, FQNNGV.

Note on this clonotype: A much larger clone differs by one base, so this may be a read error. V is TRBV5-1 and J is TRBJ2-3; TRBD2 is a possible D gene (6 bases). The germline V gene has CDR1 SGHRS and CDR2 YFSETQ. The CDR3 has 13 residues. V lost 4 bases to trimming and J lost 6 bases, with 12 bases between them. The DNA for the CDR3 is TGCGCCAGCAGCGGGGACTTTCGGGATACGCAGTATTTT. Amino acids: CASSGDFRDTQYF.

On this clonotype: As the CDR3 is not closed by the conserved phenylalanine or tryptophan, this likely results from a read error. The V call is TRBV11-1, the J call TRBJ2-1, with D unclear. The CDR3 runs 15 residues. Germline CDR1 is SGHAT and CDR2 is FQDESV (reference sequence). The CDR3 sequence is CASGLWVVDYSEQFL. As DNA, the CDR3 is TGTGCCAGCGGCTTATGGGTGGTAGATTACAGTGAGCAGTTCTTA.

This chain joins TRBV20-1 and TRBJ2-5; no definite D call. The length of the CDR3 is 11 residues. V lost 3 bases and J 5 bases, leaving 7 bases between the germline ends. CDR1 is DFQATT, CDR2 SNEGSKA, per germline (reference sequence). As DNA, the CDR3 is TGCAGTGCTAGCTTCCCCGAGACCCAGTACTTC. It specifies CSASFPETQYF.

This clonotype came up many times. The V gene is TRBV12-3 or TRBV12-4, the J gene TRBJ1-2; a possible D gene is TRBD1 (5 bases). There are 14 residues in the CDR3. V was pared by 7 bases and J by 8 bases, with 20 bases between. The CDR3 reads CASIPNPGLGGYTF. In nucleotides, the CDR3 is TGTGCCAGCATCCCTAATCCGGGGCTTGGCGGCTACACCTTC.

The table lists this clonotype with many counts. This chain uses TRBV6-5 with TRBJ1-1; D not certain. The V gene's germline CDR1 is MNHEY and CDR2 SVGAGI. V shed 10 bases and J shed 2 bases, with 17 bases lying between them. The CDR3 spans 14 residues. The CDR3 here is CATYPPERNTEAFF. DNA of the CDR3: TGTGCCACCTATCCCCCAGAGAGAAACACTGAAGCTTTCTTT.

This clonotype was recorded many times. This sequence joins TRBV10-3 and TRBJ1-1; D ambiguous. Trimming took 10 bases from V and 3 from J, leaving 15 bases between them. The length of the CDR3 is 13 residues. Germline CDR1 is ENHRY and CDR2 is SYGVKD. The CDR3 DNA follows: TGTGCCACCCAGTTGAGGACGGACACTGAAGCTTTCTTT. Protein sequence: CATQLRTDTEAFF.

This clonotype was counted between two and nine times. This may be a read error: a much more frequent sequence differs by one nucleotide. The chain has TRBV12-3 or TRBV12-4 and TRBJ1-3; no reliable D call. V shed 10 bases and J shed 0 bases, with 13 bases lying between them. The CDR3 runs to 14 residues. As DNA, the CDR3 is TGTGCCAACATCCCACAGAGCTCTGGAAACACCATATATTTT. The encoded protein is CANIPQSSGNTIYF.

By sample fraction, this clonotype is medium-sized (0.01 to 0.1%). The chain links TRBV11-2 to TRBJ2-7; 7 bases align to TRBD1. The length of the CDR3 is 15 residues. With 5 bases clipped from V and 2 bases from J, the junction kept 9 bases outside the gene matches. CDR1 SGHAT and CDR2 FQNNGV come from the germline V gene. The CDR3, as DNA: TGTGCCAGCAGCCCAACCCAGGGGGTCCCCTACGAGCAGTACTTC. Its protein is CASSPTQGVPYEQYF.

To note about this clonotype: One end of the junction does not line up with germline, which may come from a read error. This chain connects TRBV11-2 to TRBJ2-7; possible D gene TRBD1, 5 bases. The germline gives CDR1 SGHAT, CDR2 FQNNGV. The CDR3 runs 16 residues. The CDR3 region is CVSSPLGGQGYYKQYF. In DNA, the CDR3 is TGTGTCAGCAGCCCCCTCGGTGGGCAGGGCTACTACAAGCAGTACTTC.

This clonotype was seen just once. The rearrangement uses TRBV6-5 and TRBJ2-7; no reliable D call. CDR3 size: 13 residues. CDR1 and CDR2 (germline): MNHEY, SVGAGI. Trimming cost V 9 bases and J 0 bases, with 12 bases left between them. CDR3 sequence reads: CASTAVSSYEQYF. The CDR3 nucleotides read TGTGCCAGTACGGCGGTGAGCTCCTACGAGCAGTACTTC.